This section outlines one T cell receptor beta chain sequence together with its context. These data belong to a study of blood T cell repertoires in COVID-19. Across the study: The United States, Italy and Spain provided the acute and convalescent COVID-19 samples.

In the original analysis: Estimation of nucleated cell counts was performed using reference gene primer amplification. Sequenced by immunoSEQ multiplex PCR; TCRdb stores in-frame clones only, minus some. V, J and clone size derive from that table, while D and trimming were established from the DNA sequence. Of under 450,000 clones in the sample, approximately 89% were seen once. Participant age was roughly 18 to 95 years, and participants resided in about 25 US areas. Two consecutive negative NP/OP PCR tests, clearance, or resolved symptoms defined Cohort 3 recovery. Trimming shortened V by 0 bases and J by 9 bases, and 21 bases separated the two germline ends. Germline V lookup: CDR1 LNHDA, CDR2 SQIVND (reference sequence). This CDR3 is 16 amino acids long.

The sequenced sample consisted of PBMCs or T cells enriched from blood (not recorded which). The sequence came from a man aged 25 to 45 who had recovered from COVID-19. V and J are TRBV19 and TRBJ2-7; possible D gene TRBD2, 6 bases. CDR3 nucleotides: TGTGCCAGTAGTATAGACTCGATCGGGGTAGCGGCCGTGCAGTACTTC. This encodes CASSIDSIGVAAVQYF.